This T cell receptor beta chain came from a study of blood T cell repertoires in COVID-19. Study-level information: Both acute and convalescent COVID-19 samples were obtained from the United States, Italy and Spain. PBMCs, B-cell-depleted T cells, or T cells provided the cDNA or gDNA that made up the material.

Original processing methods: Researchers report that nucleated cell counts were estimated from reference gene primer amplification. Assay used: immunoSEQ multiplex PCR; TCRdb lists only in-frame clones, some missing. V, J and clone size reflect that table, while D and trimming were determined from the DNA. The sample includes 100,000 or so clones, 85% seen only once; the top ten take roughly 12%. The CDR3 extends over 17 amino acids. J gave up 2 bases and V 3 bases, and 5 bases lay outside the gene matches. The V gene's germline CDR1 is LNHDA and CDR2 SQIVND (reference sequence). The specimen was peripheral blood. J is TRBJ2-2 and V is TRBV19; TRBD2 aligns across 11 bases. The source is a woman aged 65 to 85 with active or convalescent COVID-19. CDR3 in amino acids: CASSIPGTSGNTGELFF. The CDR3, as DNA: TGTGCCAGTAGTATTCCCGGGACTAGCGGAAACACCGGGGAGCTGTTTTTT.